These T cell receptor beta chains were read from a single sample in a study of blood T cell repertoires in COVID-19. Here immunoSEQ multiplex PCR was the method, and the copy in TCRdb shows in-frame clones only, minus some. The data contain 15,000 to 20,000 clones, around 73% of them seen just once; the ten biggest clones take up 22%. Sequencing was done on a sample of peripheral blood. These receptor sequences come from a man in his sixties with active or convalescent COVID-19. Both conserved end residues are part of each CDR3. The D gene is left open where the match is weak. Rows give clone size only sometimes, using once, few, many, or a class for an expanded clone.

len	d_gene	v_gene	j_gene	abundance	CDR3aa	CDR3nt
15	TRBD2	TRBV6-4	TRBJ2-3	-	CASSDSSGGGDTQYF	TGTGCCAGCAGTGACTCTAGCGGGGGCGGGGATACGCAGTATTTT
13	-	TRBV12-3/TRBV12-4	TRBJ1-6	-	CASSFGEGTPLHF	TGTGCCAGCAGTTTCGGGGAAGGGACACCCCTCCACTTT
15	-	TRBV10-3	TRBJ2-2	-	CAISGRAQGTGELFF	TGTGCCATCAGTGGACGGGCCCAGGGTACCGGGGAGCTGTTTTTT
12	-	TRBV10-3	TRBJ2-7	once	CAISEFSGEQYF	TGTGCCATCAGTGAGTTTTCCGGCGAGCAGTACTTC
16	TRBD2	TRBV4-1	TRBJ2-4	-	CASSQELGTRINIQYF	TGCGCCAGCAGCCAAGAACTAGGGACTAGGATCAACATTCAGTACTTC
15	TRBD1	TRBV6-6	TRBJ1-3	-	CASMMGQSSGNTIYF	TGTGCCAGCATGATGGGACAGAGCTCTGGAAACACCATATATTTT
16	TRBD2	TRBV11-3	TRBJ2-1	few	CASSLDFTSGTNEQFF	TGTGCCAGCAGCTTAGATTTCACTAGCGGGACCAATGAGCAGTTCTTC
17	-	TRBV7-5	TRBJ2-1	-	CVRSLATSGGGENEQFF	TGTGTCAGAAGCTTAGCTACTAGCGGTGGGGGAGAAAATGAGCAGTTCTTC
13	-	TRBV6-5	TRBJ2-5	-	CATSPRVEGAQYF	TGTGCCACCAGTCCCCGGGTCGAGGGGGCCCAGTACTTC
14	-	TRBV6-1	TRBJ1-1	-	CASSDPQGRTEAFF	TGTGCCAGCAGTGACCCCCAGGGAAGGACTGAAGCTTTCTTT
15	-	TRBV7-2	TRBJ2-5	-	CASSFDTSFIQTQYF	TGTGCCAGCAGCTTCGACACCTCATTTATTCAGACCCAGTACTTC
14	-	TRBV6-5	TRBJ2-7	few	CASSAQGFSYEQYF	TGTGCCAGCTCTGCACAGGGTTTCTCCTACGAGCAGTACTTC
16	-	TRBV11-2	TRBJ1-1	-	CASSSTAGGEGTEAFF	TGTGCCAGCAGCTCCACCGCCGGGGGGGAGGGAACTGAAGCTTTCTTT
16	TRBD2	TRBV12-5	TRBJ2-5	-	CASGPVGSGAQETQYF	TGTGCTAGTGGTCCGGTAGGTAGCGGGGCCCAAGAGACCCAGTACTTC
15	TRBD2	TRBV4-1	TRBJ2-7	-	CASSQVVAGGPEQYF	TGCGCCAGCAGCCAAGTTGTTGCGGGAGGGCCCGAGCAGTACTTC
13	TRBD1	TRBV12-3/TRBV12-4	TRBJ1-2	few	CASSRDRGNGYTF	TGTGCCAGCAGTCGGGACAGGGGAAACGGCTACACCTTC
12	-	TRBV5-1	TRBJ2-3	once	CASSFETDTQYF	TGCGCCAGCAGCTTCGAGACAGATACGCAGTATTTT
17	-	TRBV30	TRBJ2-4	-	CAWRPPRGVVAKNIQYF	TGTGCCTGGAGGCCTCCCCGGGGTGTAGTAGCCAAAAACATTCAGTACTTC
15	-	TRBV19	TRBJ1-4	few	CASSIAAGGGEKLFF	TGTGCCAGTAGTATAGCGGCCGGGGGGGGAGAAAAACTGTTTTTT
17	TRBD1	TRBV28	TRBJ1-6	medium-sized	CASSSYEGQGANSPLHF	TGTGCCAGCAGTTCTTATGAAGGACAGGGGGCTAATTCACCCCTCCACTTT
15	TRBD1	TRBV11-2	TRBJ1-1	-	CASSTPGTGGTEAFF	TGTGCCAGCAGCACCCCCGGGACAGGGGGCACTGAAGCTTTCTTT
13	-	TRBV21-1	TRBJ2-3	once	CAAHLASTDTQYF	TGTGCCGCCCACCTGGCCAGCACAGATACGCAGTATTTT
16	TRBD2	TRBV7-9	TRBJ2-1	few	CASSSPSSGGVHEQFF	TGTGCCAGCAGCTCCCCGTCTAGCGGGGGTGTCCATGAGCAGTTCTTC
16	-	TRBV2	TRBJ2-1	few	CASSESEAQGLNEQFF	TGTGCCAGCAGTGAGTCTGAGGCCCAGGGGTTAAATGAGCAGTTCTTC